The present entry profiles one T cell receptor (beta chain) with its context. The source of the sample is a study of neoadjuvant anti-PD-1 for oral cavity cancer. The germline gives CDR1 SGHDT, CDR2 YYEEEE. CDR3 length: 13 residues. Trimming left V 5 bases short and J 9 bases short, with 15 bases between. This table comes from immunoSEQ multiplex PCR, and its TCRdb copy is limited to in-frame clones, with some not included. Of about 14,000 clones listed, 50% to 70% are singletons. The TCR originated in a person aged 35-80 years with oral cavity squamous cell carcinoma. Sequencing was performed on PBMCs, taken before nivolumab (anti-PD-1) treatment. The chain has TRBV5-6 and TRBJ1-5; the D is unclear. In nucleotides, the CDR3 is TGTGCCAGCAGTCTGAGAAAAATCCCGCCCCAGCATTTT. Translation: CASSLRKIPPQHF. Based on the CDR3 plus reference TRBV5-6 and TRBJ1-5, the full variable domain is DAGVTQSPTHLIKTRGQQVTLRCSPKSGHDTVSWYQQALGQGPQFIFQYYEEEERQRGNFPDRFSGHQFPNYSSELNVNALLLGDSALYLCASSLRKIPPQHFGDGTRLSIL.